The 8 T cell receptor beta chains below were found in one sample sequenced in a study of molecular identifiers for immune sequencing clone quantification. TCRdb analysed the PCR reads with MiXCR anew, one entry per CDR3 protein. The top ten hold 1.5% to 2% of the sample, which has approximately 12,000 distinct CDR3 sequences, approximately 15% seen once. What was sequenced was naive CD8+ T cells from blood, with Jurkat cell RNA spiked in. Subset specified: FACS-sorted CD8+CD4-CCR7+CD45RA+ naive T cells. The receptors derive from a human donor in good health. Some libraries in this study had Jurkat cell RNA spiked in.

This clonotype counts as medium-sized. The chain combines TRBV10-3 with TRBJ2-5; D unclear. The germline V gene has CDR1 ENHRY and CDR2 SYGVKD. The V and J ends lost 3 bases and 3 bases respectively, with 11 bases between them. The CDR3 extends over 14 amino acids. CDR3 nucleotide sequence: TGTGCCATCAGTGATAGGGTTTCGGAAGAGACCCAGTACTTC. As protein: CAISDRVSEETQYF.

With regard to this clonotype: A much larger clone is a single base away; this may be a read error. The rearrangement links TRBV6-2 or TRBV6-3 to TRBJ2-1; 9 bases align to TRBD2. After removal of 2 bases from V and 7 bases from J, the junction contained 6 bases not matched to a gene. This CDR3 has 15 residues. CDR1 is MNHEY and CDR2 is SVGEGT in the germline V gene. CDR3 region: CASSYVGLAGNEQFF. CDR3 bases: TGTGCCAGCAGTTACGTGGGACTAGCTGGGAATGAGCAGTTCTTC.

This clonotype counts as medium-sized. The chain is built from TRBV7-6 and TRBJ2-7; D unresolved. The CDR3 contains 15 residues. V shed 5 bases and J shed 1 base, with 15 bases lying between them. Per germline, CDR1 SGHVS and CDR2 FNYEAQ. DNA for the CDR3: TGTGCCAGCAGCCCCCTGTCCGATATTTCCTACGAGCAGTACTTC. Encoded protein: CASSPLSDISYEQYF.

Comment on this clonotype: One base away lies a much larger clone, so this may be a sequencing read error. This likely comes from a read error, as the CDR3 has no conserved phenylalanine or tryptophan at its end. V gene TRBV4-3 combines with J gene TRBJ2-2; D gene uncertain. CDR1 LGHNA and CDR2 YSLEER come from the germline V gene. The V end was cut by 0 bases, the J end by 1 base, with 6 bases between. This CDR3 contains 15 residues. The CDR3 nucleotides are TGCGCCAGCAGCCAAGATCCCGGGAACACCGGGGAGCTGTTTCTT. Its translation: CASSQDPGNTGELFL.

This clonotype occurred a few times. The J gene is TRBJ2-1, the V gene TRBV4-3; 7 positions agree with TRBD2. The CDR3 contains 14 residues. Looked up from germline, CDR1 is LGHNA and CDR2 is YSLEER. V gave up 4 bases and J gave up 0 bases; unmatched junction bases: 0. CDR3 sequence: CASSRGSSYNEQFF. DNA of the CDR3: TGCGCCAGCAGCCGCGGGAGCTCCTACAATGAGCAGTTCTTC.

The chain has TRBV19 and TRBJ1-4; D unresolved. Germline assignment: CDR1 LNHDA and CDR2 SQIVND (reference sequence). Trimming removed 3 bases from V and 5 bases from J, with 4 bases in between. CDR3 length: 12 residues. The CDR3 sequence: CASSIANEKLFF. The CDR3 coding sequence is TGTGCCAGTAGTATCGCGAATGAAAAACTGTTTTTT.

The table lists this clonotype with a few counts. The chain carries TRBV11-1 and TRBJ2-7; 11 bases line up with TRBD1. After removal of 6 bases from V and 0 bases from J, the junction contained 4 bases not matched to a gene. Germline assignment: CDR1 SGHAT and CDR2 FQDESV (reference sequence). CDR3 size: 15 residues. The CDR3 nucleotides are TGTGCCAGCAGGGGACAGGGGGGAAGCTCCTACGAGCAGTACTTC. Amino acids: CASRGQGGSSYEQYF.

This clonotype is termed medium-sized. V is TRBV10-3 and J is TRBJ2-5; D not resolved. CDR1 is ENHRY, CDR2 SYGVKD, per germline. Trimming took 4 bases from V and 5 from J, leaving 17 bases between them. The CDR3 totals 15 residues. CDR3 sequence: CAISGKDRPSETQYF. CDR3 nucleotides: TGTGCCATCAGTGGGAAGGACCGACCCTCCGAGACCCAGTACTTC.